The clone carrying this TCR beta chain appeared a few times. Antigen specificity is unknown. The germline V gene encodes CDR1 SGHRS and CDR2 YFSETQ. Trimming left V 5 bases short and J 7 bases short, with 16 bases between. The CDR3 is 14 amino acids. The source of the sample is a study of blood T cells in healthy people across ages. On the study more broadly: Template switching picked up about one barcoded beta molecule for each two T cells. Notes on the study in general: Estimates drawn from one million T cells were deemed to understate diversity.

PCR was performed a second time for about 7 to 12 cycles using a sample-barcoded 5' primer and a J-beta primer mix. Template switching added a 12-random-nucleotide identifier to every cDNA molecule. CDR3-containing paired-end reads numbered at least 2.5 million in each sample. TCRdb recomputed calls from the 5' RACE reads with MiXCR, one row per CDR3 protein. This sample has around 620,000 distinct CDR3 sequences, with 25% to 30% found just once. The sequence was collected from a woman between 70 and 85 years old in good health. Sequencing was done on a sample of blood. The chain links TRBV5-1 to TRBJ2-1; either TRBD1 or TRBD2 may fit D (5 bases each). The DNA of the CDR3 is TGCGCCAGCAGTGGGACCCCCGTACAGAATGAGCAGTTCTTC. Protein: CASSGTPVQNEQFF.